This entry is about one T cell receptor (beta chain). Its antigen is unknown. Here immunoSEQ multiplex PCR was the method, and the copy in TCRdb shows in-frame clones only, minus some. The table shows 550,000 to 800,000 clones, with 90% occurring only once. The V end lost 2 bases, the J end lost 0 bases, and 15 bases lay between the germline ends. The CDR3 loop spans 16 amino acids. Germline CDR1 is GTSNPN and CDR2 is SVGIG (reference sequence). These data belong to a study of shared clonotypes between healthy human individuals. The wider study: A donor's plate count was three for CD4 naive and three for CD4 memory; CD8 naive had two and CD8 memory one.

Study-wide results and limits: Shared clonotypes: 4.5% to 6% naive CD4, 3% to 3.5% naive CD8, about 2.5% memory CD4, 0.4% memory CD8.

Sample: memory CD8+ T cells from PBMCs. Subset given: CD45RO+ cells pooled with CCR7-negative TemRA cells. The chain recombines TRBV30 with TRBJ2-3; weak D call: TRBD2 (5 bases). The TCR originated in a man between 18 and 35 years old in good health. Some clones in this sample may be carry-over from other donors' samples. The CDR3 sequence is CAWSKWEIPSTDTQYF. Written as DNA, the CDR3 is TGTGCCTGGAGTAAGTGGGAGATCCCCAGCACAGATACGCAGTATTTT.